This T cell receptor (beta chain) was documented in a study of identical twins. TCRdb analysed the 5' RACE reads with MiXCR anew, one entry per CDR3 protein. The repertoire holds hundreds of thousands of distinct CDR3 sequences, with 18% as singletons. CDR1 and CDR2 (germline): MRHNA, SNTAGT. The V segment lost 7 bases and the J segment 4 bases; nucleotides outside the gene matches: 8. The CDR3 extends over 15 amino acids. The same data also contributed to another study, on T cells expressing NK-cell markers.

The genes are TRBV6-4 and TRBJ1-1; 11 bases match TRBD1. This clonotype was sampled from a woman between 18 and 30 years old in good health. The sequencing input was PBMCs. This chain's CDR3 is CASKGQGGSSTEAFF. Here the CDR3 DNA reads TGTGCCAGCAAGGGACAGGGGGGTTCGAGCACTGAAGCTTTCTTT.